Each of the 28 T cell receptor beta chains below was sequenced from the same sample in a study of T cells in Graves' hyperthyroidism and ophthalmopathy. RNA transcripts yielded amplified TCR beta CDR3 regions. First-round RT-PCR with HTBI primers amplified the TCR CDR3 region. Each CDR3 protein is one row after TCRdb ran MiXCR on the multiplex PCR reads. The sample gives a few hundred thousand distinct CDR3 sequences, about a sixth of which show up once; under 3.5% is in the top ten. Material: blood. These receptors were taken from a woman between 35 and 50 years old with Graves' ophthalmopathy.

This rearrangement joins TRBV28 to TRBJ2-5, with 7 bases that match TRBD2. Losses at the gene ends were 5 bases for V and 2 bases for J; bases not matched to a gene: 8. In germline, CDR1 is MDHEN, CDR2 SYDVKM. The CDR3 is made up of 15 amino acids. CDR3 loop: CASSPAGAGQETQYF. The CDR3 nucleotides read TGTGCCAGCAGTCCGGCGGGAGCGGGTCAAGAGACCCAGTACTTC.

The chain is built from TRBV25-1 and TRBJ2-2; D may be TRBD1 or TRBD2 (5 bases each). The ends were cut back, 5 bases at V and 4 bases at J, with 17 bases in the middle. Germline V lookup: CDR1 MGHDK, CDR2 SYGVNS. This CDR3 comprises 16 residues. CDR3 in DNA: TGTGCCAGCAGTCAACCCCAGGGACGGGGCACCGGGGAGCTGTTTTTT. Translated, it gives CASSQPQGRGTGELFF.

This clonotype showed up many times. The chain joins TRBV2 to TRBJ2-1; TRBD2 might be the D (6 bases). CDR3 length equals 14 residues. The germline V gene has CDR1 SNHLY and CDR2 FYNNEI. Trimming removed 5 bases at V and 2 bases at J, with 10 bases between. The CDR3 sequence: CASSTRGTYNEQFF. DNA of the CDR3: TGTGCCAGCAGTACGCGGGGAACCTACAATGAGCAGTTCTTC.

This clonotype was seen more than once but under ten times. This chain uses TRBV19 with TRBJ2-1; 9 positions match TRBD2. The CDR3 sequence is 16 residues long. The V and J ends lost 4 bases and 0 bases, in that order; junction bases with no gene match: 4. CDR1 is LNHDA and CDR2 is SQIVND in the germline V gene (reference sequence). CDR3 region: CASSTGTSLSYNEQFF. CDR3 coding DNA: TGTGCCAGTAGTACCGGGACTAGCCTCTCCTACAATGAGCAGTTCTTC. The variable domain in full, with the rest retrieved from reference TRBV19 and TRBJ2-1, is DGGITQSPKYLFRKEGQNVTLSCEQNLNHDAMYWYRQDPGQGLRLIYYSQIVNDFQKGDIAEGYSVSREKKESFPLTVTSAQKNPTAFYLCASSTGTSLSYNEQFFGPGTRLTVL.

This clonotype was seen ten or more times. This sequence joins TRBV7-8 and TRBJ1-4, with D possibly matching TRBD1 (5 bases). This CDR3 is built from 15 residues. Germline values: CDR1 SGHVS, CDR2 FQNEAQ. V lost 0 bases and J lost 8, with 13 bases in between. CDR3 residues: CASSLAHHRGEKLFF. The CDR3 nucleotides are TGTGCCAGCAGCTTAGCGCACCACCGGGGCGAAAAACTGTTTTTT.

This clonotype was recorded many times. V usage is TRBV20-1 and J usage is TRBJ1-1; D uncertain. V lost 7 bases and J 1 base, leaving 7 bases between the germline ends. The CDR3 length is 11 residues. The germline V gene encodes CDR1 DFQATT and CDR2 SNEGSKA (reference sequence). The CDR3 spells CSGTPNTEAFF. CDR3 nucleotides: TGCAGTGGGACCCCGAACACTGAAGCTTTCTTT.

The genes are TRBV5-1 and TRBJ2-1; either TRBD1 or TRBD2 may fit D (5 bases each). V lost 2 bases to trimming and J lost 6 bases, with 21 bases between them. Germline loops: CDR1 SGHRS, CDR2 YFSETQ. CDR3 length: 17 residues. CDR3 region: CASSFGGSGSFVNEQFF. The CDR3 DNA is TGCGCCAGCAGCTTTGGGGGTAGTGGGTCCTTTGTCAATGAGCAGTTCTTC.

This clonotype was counted a few times. This rearrangement joins TRBV6-1 to TRBJ2-5, with D possibly TRBD2 on 6 matching bases. The germline V gene has CDR1 MNHNS and CDR2 SASEGT. CDR3 length equals 14 residues. The V end lost 4 bases, the J end lost 3 bases, and 12 bases lay between the germline ends. CDR3 amino acids: CASSALSGKETQYF. As DNA, the CDR3 is TGTGCCAGCAGTGCCCTTAGCGGAAAAGAGACCCAGTACTTC.

This clonotype was seen a handful of times. A much larger clonotype is one base distant, so this may be a read error. The J gene is TRBJ1-1, the V gene TRBV6-1; 7 bases line up with TRBD1. The CDR3 has 15 amino acids. From germline, CDR1 is MNHNS and CDR2 SASEGT. The CDR3 sequence is CAGSRQGGANTEAFF. CDR3 in DNA: TGTGCCGGCAGTCGCCAGGGGGGGGCCAACACTGAAGCTTTCTTT.

This clonotype occurred many times. CDR3 region: CASSHGTGGSEAFF. In DNA, the CDR3 is TGTGCCAGCAGCCATGGGACAGGTGGATCTGAAGCTTTCTTT. V and J are TRBV6-2 or TRBV6-3 and TRBJ1-1; 8 nucleotides agree with TRBD1. CDR1 MNHEY and CDR2 SVGEGT come from the germline V gene. The CDR3 is made up of 14 amino acids. The trim removed 6 bases at V and 6 bases at J, leaving 9 bases unmatched.

This clonotype was picked up many times. The V and J genes are TRBV29-1 and TRBJ2-7; TRBD1 aligns across 7 bases. The CDR3 sequence is 12 residues long. V gave up 4 bases and J gave up 3 bases; unmatched junction bases: 3. Germline V CDR1 and CDR2: SQVTM, ANQGSEA. CDR3: CSVVGDSYEQYF. In DNA form, the CDR3 reads TGCAGCGTTGTAGGGGACAGCTACGAGCAGTACTTC.

This clonotype was seen more than once but under ten times. V and J are TRBV6-1 and TRBJ2-2; D gene unclear. Germline CDR1 reads MNHNS; CDR2 reads SASEGT. The CDR3 consists of 15 residues. Trimming pared 1 base from V and 1 base from J, leaving 7 bases between. The CDR3 sequence: CASSEGNWNTGELFF. The CDR3 nucleotides read TGTGCCAGCAGTGAAGGGAACTGGAACACCGGGGAGCTGTTTTTT.

CDR3 DNA sequence: TGCGCCAGCAGCCAGGATACTGGAAACACCATATATTTT. Translating gives CASSQDTGNTIYF. The rearrangement uses TRBV4-1 and TRBJ1-3; D unclear. This CDR3 is 13 amino acids long. CDR1 is MGHRA, CDR2 YSYEKL, per germline. Trimming shortened V by 3 bases and J by 2 bases, and 5 bases separated the two germline ends.

This clonotype was found many times. The V and J genes are TRBV5-1 and TRBJ2-1; 7 bases are shared with TRBD1. The junction had 12 bases not matched to a gene; V was cut back by 3 bases and J by 9 bases. CDR1 is SGHRS, CDR2 YFSETQ, per germline. The CDR3 covers 15 residues. The DNA of the CDR3 is TGCGCCAGCAGCTCAATGGGACAGCTGTCCGGTGAGCAGTTCTTC. Its translation is CASSSMGQLSGEQFF.

This clonotype was detected many times. The V and J genes are TRBV3-1 and TRBJ2-4; D may be TRBD1 or TRBD2 (5 bases each). Trimming removed 0 bases at V and 6 bases at J, with 9 bases between. The CDR3 extends over 14 amino acids. The germline gives CDR1 LGHDT, CDR2 YNNKEL (reference sequence). The CDR3: CASSQDGGGNIQYF. The CDR3 region has the DNA TGTGCCAGCAGCCAAGATGGTGGGGGAAACATTCAGTACTTC. The full variable domain, completed using reference TRBV3-1 and TRBJ2-4, is DTAVSQTPKYLVTQMGNDKSIKCEQNLGHDTMYWYKQDSKKFLKIMFSYNNKELIINETVPNRFSPKSPDKAHLNLHINSLELGDSAVYFCASSQDGGGNIQYFGAGTRLSVL.

In this sample, this clonotype turned up many times. The rearrangement links TRBV28 to TRBJ1-2; D may be TRBD1 (5 bases). V gave up 3 bases and J gave up 5 bases, with 7 bases separating them. Germline lookup yields CDR1 MDHEN and CDR2 SYDVKM. This CDR3 comprises 12 residues. Here the CDR3 reads CASSFRVYGYTF. The DNA of the CDR3 is TGTGCCAGCAGTTTCAGGGTGTATGGCTACACCTTC.

This sequence joins TRBV10-3 and TRBJ1-1; D is uncertain. V lost 6 bases and J lost 10, with 18 bases in between. The CDR3 totals 13 residues. Germline-derived CDR1 and CDR2 are ENHRY and SYGVKD. CDR3 loop: CAISALPTNPAFF. CDR3 sequence (DNA): TGTGCCATCAGCGCCCTCCCCACAAATCCAGCTTTCTTT.

This clonotype came up many times. V is TRBV6-1 and J is TRBJ2-1; TRBD2 aligns across 8 bases. Germline V CDR1 and CDR2: MNHNS, SASEGT. The trim removed 0 bases at V and 9 bases at J, leaving 7 bases unmatched. The CDR3 has 15 residues. As DNA, the CDR3 is TGTGCCAGCAGTGAAGCGGGAGCGGGAGCCGTTGAGCAGTTCTTC. Protein product: CASSEAGAGAVEQFF.

This chain links TRBV6-1 with TRBJ1-2, with TRBD1 as a possible D gene (5 bases). Germline V gene sequence: CDR1 MNHNS, CDR2 SASEGT. V was pared by 1 base and J by 2 bases, with 11 bases between. The CDR3 has 15 amino acids. The CDR3 bases are TGTGCCAGCAGTGAAGAAGACCGGGGGAACTATGGCTACACCTTC. Its protein product is CASSEEDRGNYGYTF.

On this clonotype itself: One junction end disagrees with the germline gene, perhaps due to a read error. CDR3: CAWSVGGSQKTQYF. The CDR3, as DNA: TGTGCCTGGAGTGTAGGGGGGAGCCAAAAGACCCAGTACTTC. V usage is TRBV30 and J usage is TRBJ2-5; D possibly uses TRBD1 or TRBD2 (6 bases each). This CDR3 is 14 amino acids long. Germline assignment: CDR1 GTSNPN and CDR2 SVGIG (reference sequence).

This clonotype was counted many times. The chain has TRBV6-2 or TRBV6-3 and TRBJ2-2; D unresolved. CDR1 MNHEY and CDR2 SVGEGT come from the germline V gene. The V and J ends lost 4 bases and 4 bases respectively, with 16 bases between them. The CDR3 loop spans 16 amino acids. The CDR3 DNA reads as TGTGCCAGCAGTTTAGCCGCCTCCCTACTCACCGGGGAGCTGTTTTTT. Amino acids: CASSLAASLLTGELFF.

This clonotype appeared many times. The V and J genes are TRBV3-1 and TRBJ1-1, with D possibly matching TRBD1 (6 bases). The CDR3 sequence is 15 residues long. The germline V and J ends were trimmed by 4 bases and 0 bases, with 12 bases remaining between them. Germline V gene lookup returns CDR1 LGHDT and CDR2 YNNKEL (reference sequence). CDR3 sequence reads: CASSPSRGVNTEAFF. The CDR3, as DNA: TGTGCCAGCAGCCCGTCCAGGGGAGTGAACACTGAAGCTTTCTTT. The full variable domain, in which reference TRBV3-1 and TRBJ1-1 provide the parts outside the CDR3, is DTAVSQTPKYLVTQMGNDKSIKCEQNLGHDTMYWYKQDSKKFLKIMFSYNNKELIINETVPNRFSPKSPDKAHLNLHINSLELGDSAVYFCASSPSRGVNTEAFFGQGTRLTVV.

This clonotype showed up just a few times. This rearrangement joins TRBV27 to TRBJ2-1; 11 nucleotides match TRBD2. The length of the CDR3 is 15 residues. Trimming took 7 bases from V and 3 from J; bases not matched to a gene: 5. From germline, CDR1 is MNHEY and CDR2 SMNVEV (reference sequence). The CDR3 loop reads CASTYGTSGYNEQFF. In DNA, the CDR3 is TGTGCCAGCACCTACGGGACTAGCGGCTACAATGAGCAGTTCTTC.

This clonotype was picked up many times. This chain connects TRBV6-5 to TRBJ1-5; D possibly corresponds to TRBD1 (5 bases). The CDR3 has 20 residues. Trimming shortened V by 0 bases and J by 2 bases, and 23 bases separated the two germline ends. Germline loops: CDR1 MNHEY, CDR2 SVGAGI. DNA for the CDR3: TGTGCCAGCAGTTACTCAGCGCGGGACCCACGTGGGCGAGGCAATCAGCCCCAGCATTTT. Translation gives CASSYSARDPRGRGNQPQHF.

V gene TRBV4-2 combines with J gene TRBJ2-5; weak D call: TRBD1 (6 bases). The CDR3 consists of 15 residues. Trimming took off 1 base at V and 1 base at J, with 10 bases between the two ends. Germline lookup yields CDR1 LGHNA and CDR2 YNFKEQ. CDR3 nucleotides: TGTGCCAGCAGCCAAGGAAAAGGGGGCCAAGAGACCCAGTACTTC. Residues: CASSQGKGGQETQYF.

This clonotype was seen many times. V gene TRBV5-1 combines with J gene TRBJ2-2; D unclear. V shed 3 bases and J shed 1 base, with 10 bases lying between them. Germline CDR1 and CDR2: SGHRS and YFSETQ. This CDR3 contains 15 residues. The CDR3: CASSSRGRNTGELFF. The DNA for the CDR3 is TGCGCCAGCAGCTCCAGAGGACGGAACACCGGGGAGCTGTTTTTT.

V gene TRBV6-1 combines with J gene TRBJ1-2; 10 bases map to TRBD1. V lost 2 bases, J lost 0 bases, and 6 bases stayed unmatched. Germline V gives CDR1 MNHNS, CDR2 SASEGT. The CDR3 is 17 residues long. The CDR3 spells CASSEWGQGSSNYGYTF. The CDR3, as DNA: TGTGCCAGCAGTGAATGGGGACAGGGGAGTTCTAACTATGGCTACACCTTC.

This clonotype appeared many times. This chain links TRBV6-1 with TRBJ1-5; D is uncertain. Between the trimmed V and J ends, which lost 4 bases and 0 bases, there was a span of 19 bases. Germline V gene data show CDR1 as MNHNS and CDR2 as SASEGT. CDR3 length: 18 amino acids. DNA of the CDR3: TGTGCCAGCAGTGCGGGTGAGCGGAGCCCAATTAGCAATCAGCCCCAGCATTTT. Protein: CASSAGERSPISNQPQHF.